This T cell receptor beta chain was recorded in a study of shared clonotypes between healthy human individuals. This table comes from immunoSEQ multiplex PCR, and its TCRdb copy is limited to in-frame clones, with some not included. The sample lists some 1,600,000 clones, approximately 98% occurring once. Unmatched junction bases numbered 10, after V lost 3 bases and J lost 8 bases. This CDR3 has 16 amino acids. CDR1 and CDR2 from the germline V gene are SGHTS and YDEGEE. The sequence was obtained from a man younger than 40 in good health. Sequencing was carried out using naive CD4+ T cells sorted from blood. The subset is: CD45RA+ positively selected. The V call is TRBV5-8, the J call TRBJ2-1, with TRBD1 matching over 11 bases. CDR3 DNA sequence: TGTGCCAGCAGCTGGCCGGGACAGGGGGGAGGGGATGAGCAGTTCTTC. This gives the protein CASSWPGQGGGDEQFF.